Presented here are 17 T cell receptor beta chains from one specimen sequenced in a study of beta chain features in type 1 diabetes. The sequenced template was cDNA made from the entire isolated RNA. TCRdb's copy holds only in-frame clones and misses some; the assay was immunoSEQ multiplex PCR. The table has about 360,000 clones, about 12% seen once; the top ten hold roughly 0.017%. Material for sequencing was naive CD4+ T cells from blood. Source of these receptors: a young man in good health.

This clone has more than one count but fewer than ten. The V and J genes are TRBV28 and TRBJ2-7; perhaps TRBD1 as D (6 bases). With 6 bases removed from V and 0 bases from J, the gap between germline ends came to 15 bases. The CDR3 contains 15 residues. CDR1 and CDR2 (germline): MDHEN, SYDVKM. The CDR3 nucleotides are TGTGCCAGCAGACCTACCGGGACATCCTCCTACGAGCAGTACTTC. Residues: CASRPTGTSSYEQYF.

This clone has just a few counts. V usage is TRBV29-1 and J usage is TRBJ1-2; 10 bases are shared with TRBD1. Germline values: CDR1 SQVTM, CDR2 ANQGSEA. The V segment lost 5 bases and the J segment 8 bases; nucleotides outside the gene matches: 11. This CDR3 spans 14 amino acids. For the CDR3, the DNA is TGCAGCGTTCGCCGGGACAGGGGTTATCGAGGCTACACCTTC. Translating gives CSVRRDRGYRGYTF.

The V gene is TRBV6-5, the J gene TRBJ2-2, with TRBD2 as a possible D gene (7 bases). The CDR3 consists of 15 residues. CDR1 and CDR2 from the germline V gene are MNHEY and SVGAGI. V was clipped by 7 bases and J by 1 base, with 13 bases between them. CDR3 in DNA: TGTGCCAGCAAAGGGGGGGGATTGAACACCGGGGAGCTGTTTTTT. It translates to CASKGGGLNTGELFF.

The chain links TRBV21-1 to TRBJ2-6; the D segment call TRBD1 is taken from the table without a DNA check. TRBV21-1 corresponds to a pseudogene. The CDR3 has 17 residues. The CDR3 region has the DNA TGTGCCAGCTTAGGCCAGGGGGCACCCCCTGGGGCCAACGTCCTGACTTTC. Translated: CASLGQGAPPGANVLTF.

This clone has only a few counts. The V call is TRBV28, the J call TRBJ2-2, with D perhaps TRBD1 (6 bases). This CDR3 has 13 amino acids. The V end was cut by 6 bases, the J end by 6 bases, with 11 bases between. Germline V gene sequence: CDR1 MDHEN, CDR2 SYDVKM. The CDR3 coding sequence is TGTGCCAGCAGACCCCGACAGGCCGGGGAGCTGTTTTTT. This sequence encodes CASRPRQAGELFF.

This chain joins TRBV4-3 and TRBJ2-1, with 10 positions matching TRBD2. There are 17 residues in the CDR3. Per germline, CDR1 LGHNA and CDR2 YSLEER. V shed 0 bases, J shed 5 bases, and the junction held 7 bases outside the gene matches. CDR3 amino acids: CASSQDTPLAGHNEQFF. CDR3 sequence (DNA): TGCGCCAGCAGCCAAGATACCCCACTAGCGGGGCACAATGAGCAGTTCTTC.

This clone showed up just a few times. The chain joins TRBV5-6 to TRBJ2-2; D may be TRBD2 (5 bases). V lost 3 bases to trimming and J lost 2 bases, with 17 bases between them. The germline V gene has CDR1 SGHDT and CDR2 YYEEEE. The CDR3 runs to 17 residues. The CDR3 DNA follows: TGTGCCAGCAGCTCCCCGGGGATTTGGGCAAACACCGGGGAGCTGTTTTTT. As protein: CASSSPGIWANTGELFF.

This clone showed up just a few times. This CDR3 reads CAWSVSRPSYEQYF. The CDR3 coding sequence is TGTGCCTGGAGTGTATCGAGGCCCAGCTACGAGCAGTACTTC. The chain has TRBV30 and TRBJ2-7; D not certain. There are 14 residues in the CDR3. The V end lost 0 bases, the J end lost 3 bases, and 12 bases lay between the germline ends. CDR1 is GTSNPN, CDR2 SVGIG, per germline (reference sequence).

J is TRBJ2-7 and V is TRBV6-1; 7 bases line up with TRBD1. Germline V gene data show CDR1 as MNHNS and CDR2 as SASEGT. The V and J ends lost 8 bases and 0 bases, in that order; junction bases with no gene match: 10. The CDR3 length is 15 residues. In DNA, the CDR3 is TGTGCCAGCCTACCCCCGACAGGGTTCTCCTACGAGCAGTACTTC. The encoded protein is CASLPPTGFSYEQYF.

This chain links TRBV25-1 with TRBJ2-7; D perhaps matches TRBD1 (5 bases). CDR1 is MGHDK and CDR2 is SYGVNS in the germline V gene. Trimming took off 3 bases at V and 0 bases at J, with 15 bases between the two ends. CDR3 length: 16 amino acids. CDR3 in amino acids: CASSELGDRDSYEQYF. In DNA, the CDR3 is TGTGCCAGCAGTGAGCTGGGCGACAGAGACTCCTACGAGCAGTACTTC.

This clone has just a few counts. The CDR3 loop is CASSEYGGRGEKLFF. The CDR3, as DNA: TGTGCCAGCAGTGAATATGGGGGGAGGGGTGAAAAACTGTTTTTT. V usage is TRBV25-1 and J usage is TRBJ1-4; maybe TRBD1 (5 bases). This CDR3 has 15 amino acids. Trimming removed 0 bases at V and 7 bases at J, with 12 bases between. CDR1 and CDR2 from the germline V gene are MGHDK and SYGVNS.

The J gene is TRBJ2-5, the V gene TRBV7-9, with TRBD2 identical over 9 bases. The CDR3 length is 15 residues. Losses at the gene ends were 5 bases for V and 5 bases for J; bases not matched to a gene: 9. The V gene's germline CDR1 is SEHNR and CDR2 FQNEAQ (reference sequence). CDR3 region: CASSGSGGPGETQYF. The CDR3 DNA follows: TGTGCCAGCAGCGGGAGCGGGGGGCCGGGGGAGACCCAGTACTTC. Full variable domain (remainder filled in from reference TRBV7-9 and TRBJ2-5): DTGVSQNPRHKITKRGQNVTFRCDPISEHNRLYWYRQTLGQGPEFLTYFQNEAQLEKSRLLSDRFSAERPKGSFSTLEIQRTEQGDSAMYLCASSGSGGPGETQYFGPGTRLLVL.

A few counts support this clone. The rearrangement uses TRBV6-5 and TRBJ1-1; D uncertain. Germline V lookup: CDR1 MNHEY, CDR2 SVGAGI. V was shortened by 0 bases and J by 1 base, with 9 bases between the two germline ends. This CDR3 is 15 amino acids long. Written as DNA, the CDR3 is TGTGCCAGCAGTTACTCGGCTCGGGGGAACACTGAAGCTTTCTTT. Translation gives CASSYSARGNTEAFF.

The CDR3, as DNA: TGTGCCAGCAGTTTAGCGACAGAAGCTAACTATGGCTACACCTTC. It translates to CASSLATEANYGYTF. The rearrangement uses TRBV28 and TRBJ1-2; D perhaps matches TRBD1 (5 bases). The V gene lost 2 bases and the J gene lost 0 bases, with 10 bases spanning the gap. Germline CDR1 is MDHEN and CDR2 is SYDVKM. The CDR3 is made up of 15 amino acids.

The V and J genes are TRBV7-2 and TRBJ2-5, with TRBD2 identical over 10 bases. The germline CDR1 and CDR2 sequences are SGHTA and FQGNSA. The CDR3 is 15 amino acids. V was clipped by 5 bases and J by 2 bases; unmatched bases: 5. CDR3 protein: CASSPGLAFQETQYF. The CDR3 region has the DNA TGTGCCAGCAGCCCGGGACTAGCGTTTCAAGAGACCCAGTACTTC.

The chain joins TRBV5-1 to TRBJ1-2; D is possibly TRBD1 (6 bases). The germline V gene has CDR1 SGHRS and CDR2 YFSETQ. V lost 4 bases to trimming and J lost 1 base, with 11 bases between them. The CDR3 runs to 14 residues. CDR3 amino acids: CASSELQGNYGYTF. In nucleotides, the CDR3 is TGCGCCAGCAGCGAATTACAGGGTAACTATGGCTACACCTTC.

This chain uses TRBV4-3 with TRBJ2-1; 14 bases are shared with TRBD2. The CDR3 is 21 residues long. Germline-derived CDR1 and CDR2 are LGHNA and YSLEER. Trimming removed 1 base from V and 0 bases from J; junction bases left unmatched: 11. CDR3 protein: CASSQVFTGTSGRGSYNEQFF. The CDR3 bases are TGCGCCAGCAGCCAAGTCTTCACCGGGACTAGCGGGAGAGGCTCCTACAATGAGCAGTTCTTC.